This TCR beta chain was identified in a study of blood T cell repertoires in COVID-19. The overall study: In each case, the material was cDNA or gDNA derived from T cells, B-cell-depleted T cells, or PBMCs.

V was shortened by 3 bases and J by 5 bases, with 5 bases between the two germline ends. Germline V gene lookup returns CDR1 WNHNN and CDR2 SYGVQD (reference sequence). This CDR3 has 12 residues. Data came from immunoSEQ multiplex PCR; TCRdb stores just in-frame clones and leaves some out. The data show around 130,000 clones, around 89% seen once. This receptor was identified in a man aged 50 to 60 with active or convalescent COVID-19. The source material was peripheral blood. This chain uses TRBV10-1 with TRBJ1-5; D unresolved. The CDR3 loop is CASSDSYQPQHF. The DNA of the CDR3 is TGCGCCAGCAGTGACAGTTATCAGCCCCAGCATTTT.